This T cell receptor beta chain was recovered during a study of cytomegalovirus exposure and HLA in healthy donors. Study in general: Among roughly 180 million T cells, an earlier analysis found roughly 120 million unique TCR beta sequences.

In the case of this clone: Its cognate antigen is unknown.

CDR1 and CDR2 from the germline V gene are MDHEN and SYDVKM. The V gene lost 2 bases and the J gene lost 3 bases, with 10 bases spanning the gap. The CDR3 runs to 14 residues. General study points: For TCR beta chains, V- and J-gene trimming was later linked to a missense DCLRE1C variant.

There were likely unrecorded immune exposures, though donors were nominally healthy when sampled. The PCR was carried out with 60 Vbeta primers and 13 Jbeta primers. Measured with immunoSEQ multiplex PCR; TCRdb has only the in-frame clones, and not every one. The data show under 200,000 clones, roughly 80% seen once. The rearrangement uses TRBV28 and TRBJ1-2, with a possible D match to TRBD1 (6 bases). This clonotype originated in a woman aged 25-40 years in good health and CMV-seropositive. Sequencing was done on a sample of PBMCs. The CDR3 DNA reads as TGTGCCAGCAGTTTACAGGGGTTCGACTATGGCTACACCTTC. Translated, it gives CASSLQGFDYGYTF.